A single T cell receptor (beta chain) is shown here with its context. Its specificity is unknown. These data originate in a study of T cell repertoires in cytomegalovirus infection. Turning to the study itself: Public TCR beta signatures provided an indication of both CMV infection and a matching HLA type.

Study results and caveats: Cumulative frequency (of public TCR beta family members) identified carriers of CMV plus the relevant HLA. CMV-specific TCR beta clonotypes restricted by HLA-C dominated the ex vivo response.

MiXCR, run by TCRdb on the reads, gives a single entry per CDR3 protein. The sample lists under 800,000 distinct CDR3 sequences, 24% occurring once. The germline gives CDR1 SQVTM, CDR2 ANQGSEA. Trimming stripped 1 base from V and 4 bases from J, with 10 bases between. This CDR3 contains 13 residues. This chain joins TRBV29-1 and TRBJ1-2; no clear D gene. The source is a human donor in good health (CMV status not recorded). Some clones in this sample may be carry-over from other donors' samples. Sequenced material: CD8+ T cells from PBMCs. CDR3 in amino acids: CSVEVGDLYGYTF. The CDR3, as DNA: TGCAGCGTTGAAGTGGGCGACCTCTATGGCTACACCTTC.